This T cell receptor beta chain originates from a study of T-cell reconstitution after alpha-beta-depleted transplantation in children. Using unique molecular identifiers, the investigators prepared the TCRbeta library. MiXCR, applied by TCRdb to the PCR reads, yields one record per CDR3 protein. Here the sample spans about 610,000 distinct CDR3 sequences, roughly a tenth being singletons. The TCR was taken from a human donor who donated a stem cell graft to a child with acute myeloid leukemia. Sample: PBMCs from the stem cell graft donor, taken from the stem cell graft.

The CDR3 nucleotides read TGCAGTGCTAGTGGTGGGGCTGAAGGCAAAAACATTCAGTACTTC. Translating gives CSASGGAEGKNIQYF. J is TRBJ2-4 and V is TRBV20-1, with a tentative D call TRBD1 (5 bases). The V end was cut by 3 bases, the J end by 3 bases, with 15 bases between. CDR3 length: 15 amino acids. Germline loops: CDR1 DFQATT, CDR2 SNEGSKA (reference sequence).